This T cell receptor (beta chain) emerged from a study of T-cell memory formation after mild COVID-19. V gave up 4 bases and J gave up 4 bases; unmatched junction bases: 15. CDR3 length equals 17 residues. Looked up from germline, CDR1 is LGHNA and CDR2 is YSLEER. TCRdb fed the 5' RACE reads into MiXCR, producing one record per CDR3 protein. The repertoire holds around 320,000 distinct CDR3 sequences, more than 13% seen once, with around a fifth in the top ten. This clonotype originated in a man aged 18 to 30 who had mild COVID-19 (a few samples of this study predate the infection). Cell type and time point are not known. V gene TRBV4-3 combines with J gene TRBJ1-2, with 7 positions matching TRBD1. Sequencing was done on a sample of PBMCs or a T cell subset sorted from them (not recorded which). CDR3 sequence: CASSRGQVGQEGYGYTF. The CDR3 DNA follows: TGCGCCAGCAGCCGTGGACAGGTCGGTCAGGAAGGCTATGGCTACACCTTC.